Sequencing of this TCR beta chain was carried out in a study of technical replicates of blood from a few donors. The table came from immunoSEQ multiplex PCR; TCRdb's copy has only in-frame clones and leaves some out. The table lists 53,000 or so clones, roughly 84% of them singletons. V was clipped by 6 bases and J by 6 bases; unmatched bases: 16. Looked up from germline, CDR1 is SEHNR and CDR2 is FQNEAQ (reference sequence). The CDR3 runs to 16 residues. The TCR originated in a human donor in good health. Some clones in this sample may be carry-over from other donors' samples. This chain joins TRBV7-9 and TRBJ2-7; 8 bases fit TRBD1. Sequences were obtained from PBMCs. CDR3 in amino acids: CASSPRRATGEVEQYF. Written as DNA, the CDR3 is TGTGCCAGCAGTCCCCGCCGGGCGACAGGGGAAGTCGAGCAGTACTTC. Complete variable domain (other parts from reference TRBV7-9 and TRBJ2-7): DTGVSQNPRHKITKRGQNVTFRCDPISEHNRLYWYRQTLGQGPEFLTYFQNEAQLEKSRLLSDRFSAERPKGSFSTLEIQRTEQGDSAMYLCASSPRRATGEVEQYFGPGTRLTVT.